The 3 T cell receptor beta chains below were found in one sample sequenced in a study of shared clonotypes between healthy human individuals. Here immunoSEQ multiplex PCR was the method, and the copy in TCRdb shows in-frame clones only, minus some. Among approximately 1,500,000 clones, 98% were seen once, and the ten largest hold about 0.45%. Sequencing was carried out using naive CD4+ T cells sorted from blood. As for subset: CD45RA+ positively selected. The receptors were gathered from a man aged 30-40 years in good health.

DNA for the CDR3: TGTGCCAGCAGCTCCCCGGGACTAGCCGGTGACGAGCAGTACTTC. Its protein is CASSSPGLAGDEQYF. The chain is built from TRBV13 and TRBJ2-7; TRBD2 matches at 9 bases. The CDR3 length is 15 residues. Germline trimming cut 4 bases from V and 5 bases from J; bases unmatched to any gene: 9. Germline V gene sequence: CDR1 PRHDT, CDR2 FYEKMQ (reference sequence).

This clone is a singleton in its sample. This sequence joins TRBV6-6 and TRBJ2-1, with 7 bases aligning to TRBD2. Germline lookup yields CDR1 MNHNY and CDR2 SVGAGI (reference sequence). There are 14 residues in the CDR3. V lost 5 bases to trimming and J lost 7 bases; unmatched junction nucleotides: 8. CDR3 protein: CASSPSREGNEQFF. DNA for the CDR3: TGTGCCAGCAGTCCATCCAGGGAGGGGAATGAGCAGTTCTTC.

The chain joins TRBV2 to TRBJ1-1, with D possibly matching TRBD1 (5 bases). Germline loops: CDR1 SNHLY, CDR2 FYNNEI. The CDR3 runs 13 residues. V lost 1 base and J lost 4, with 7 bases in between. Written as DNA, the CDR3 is TGTGCCAGCAGTGAAGGAGGGGTCACTGAAGCTTTCTTT. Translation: CASSEGGVTEAFF.